The 15 T cell receptor beta chains below all came from one sample that was sequenced in a study of shared T cell receptors in the human thymus. The protocol was immunoSEQ multiplex PCR, while the TCRdb copy is restricted to in-frame clones and leaves out a portion. The sample yields just under 550,000 clones, around 82% seen once. This same sample was also part of a study on human thymus T cells.

The specimen sequenced was thymocytes. The receptor set was obtained from a boy younger than two with a congenital heart defect.

The gene calls are TRBV13 and TRBJ2-5; 7 bases line up with TRBD2. The germline gives CDR1 PRHDT, CDR2 FYEKMQ (reference sequence). The J segment lost 2 bases and the V segment lost 0 bases, leaving 9 bases of the junction unmatched. The CDR3 loop spans 17 amino acids. The CDR3 bases are TGTGCCAGCAGCTTAGGCCTAGGCGGGAGTGGACAAGAGACCCAGTACTTC. Its translation is CASSLGLGGSGQETQYF.

J is TRBJ2-1 and V is TRBV4-1; 15 bases map to TRBD2. The V gene end was trimmed by 1 base and the J gene end by 6 bases; junction bases not matched to a gene: 7. The CDR3 is made up of 18 amino acids. Germline V gene sequence: CDR1 MGHRA, CDR2 YSYEKL. The CDR3 DNA reads as TGCGCCAGCAGCCAAGCCCGGACTAGCGGGAGGGCGGGCAATGAGCAGTTCTTC. This translates into CASSQARTSGRAGNEQFF.

The chain has TRBV7-9 and TRBJ1-4; 7 nucleotides align to TRBD1. The ends lost 5 bases at V and 0 bases at J; junction bases unmatched: 6. This CDR3 is built from 16 residues. CDR1 is SEHNR, CDR2 FQNEAQ, per germline (reference sequence). The CDR3 DNA reads TGTGCCAGCAGCAACGACAGGGATGCAACTAATGAAAAACTGTTTTTT. It yields the protein CASSNDRDATNEKLFF.

This rearrangement joins TRBV11-3 to TRBJ1-1; 10 bases line up with TRBD1. J gave up 6 bases and V 6 bases, and 13 bases lay outside the gene matches. Germline V CDR1 and CDR2: SGHNT, YENEEA. The CDR3 is 16 residues long. The CDR3 DNA reads TGTGCCAGCAGGTCCGGGACAGGGGATCGGATGGCTGAAGCTTTCTTT. It encodes CASRSGTGDRMAEAFF. Drawing the rest from reference TRBV11-3 and TRBJ1-1, the complete variable domain is EAGVVQSPRYKIIEKKQPVAFWCNPISGHNTLYWYLQNLGQGPELLIRYENEEAVDDSQLPKDRFSAERLKGVDSTLKIQPAELGDSAVYLCASRSGTGDRMAEAFFGQGTRLTVV.

This rearrangement joins TRBV5-6 to TRBJ2-2, with TRBD1 matching over 9 bases. Germline values: CDR1 SGHDT, CDR2 YYEEEE. V was clipped by 4 bases and J by 2 bases; unmatched bases: 3. The CDR3 sequence is 15 residues long. The CDR3 is CASSGGQGNTGELFF. CDR3 nucleotides: TGTGCCAGCAGCGGGGGACAGGGAAACACCGGGGAGCTGTTTTTT.

A word on this clone: Relative to the germline gene, one junction end is altered; a read error may explain this. This chain links TRBV25-1 with TRBJ2-1; a possible D gene is TRBD2 (6 bases). The CDR3 runs 12 residues. Per the germline V gene, CDR1 is MGHDK and CDR2 is SYGVNS. In DNA, the CDR3 is TGTGCCAGCAGAGCGGGCCCCGATGAGCGGTTCTTC. It specifies CASRAGPDERFF. The full variable domain, in which reference TRBV25-1 and TRBJ2-1 provide the parts outside the CDR3, is EADIYQTPRYLVIGTGKKITLECSQTMGHDKMYWYQQDPGMELHLIHYSYGVNSTEKGDLSSESTVSRIRTEHFPLTLESARPSHTSQYLCASRAGPDERFFGPGTRLTVL.

V gene TRBV30 combines with J gene TRBJ2-1, with D perhaps TRBD2 (5 bases). The CDR3 is 14 residues long. Per germline, CDR1 GTSNPN and CDR2 SVGIG (reference sequence). Trimming shortened V by 4 bases and J by 0 bases, and 10 bases separated the two germline ends. The CDR3 sequence is CAWKGSGSYNEQFF. The CDR3 DNA reads TGTGCCTGGAAGGGCAGCGGCTCCTACAATGAGCAGTTCTTC. Looking up the rest from reference TRBV30 and TRBJ2-1 gives the full variable domain: SQTIHQWPATLVQPVGSPLSLECTVEGTSNPNLYWYRQAAGRGLQLLFYSVGIGQISSEVPQNLSASRPQDRQFILSSKKLLLSDSGFYLCAWKGSGSYNEQFFGPGTRLTVL.

Turning to this clone: At one of its ends the junction is not consistent with the germline gene, which may arise from a read error. V gene TRBV13 combines with J gene TRBJ2-7; TRBD1 aligns across 9 bases. Per germline, CDR1 PRHDT and CDR2 FYEKMQ (reference sequence). The CDR3 runs to 14 residues. CDR3 amino acids: CASSPDRGSYEQCF. The CDR3 nucleotides are TGTGCCAGCAGCCCGGACAGGGGCTCCTACGAGCAGTGCTTC.

This clone was seen a handful of times. This chain links TRBV6-1 with TRBJ1-1; 8 nucleotides align to TRBD1. Germline V lookup: CDR1 MNHNS, CDR2 SASEGT. There are 16 residues in the CDR3. V trimming: 4 bases; J trimming: 2 bases; junction bases outside the gene matches: 9. The CDR3 DNA is TGTGCCAGCAGTGCCAGACCGGACAGGGTAAACACTGAAGCTTTCTTT. It yields the protein CASSARPDRVNTEAFF.

This rearrangement joins TRBV5-1 to TRBJ2-1; 10 bases are a match to TRBD2. CDR3 length: 18 residues. Germline CDR1 reads SGHRS; CDR2 reads YFSETQ. Losses at the gene ends were 0 bases for V and 4 bases for J; bases not matched to a gene: 10. The CDR3 nucleotides are TGCGCCAGCAGCTTGGCCCGCTCTAGCGGGAGTTTGTACAATGAGCAGTTCTTC. It encodes CASSLARSSGSLYNEQFF. The full variable domain, with the rest looked up from reference TRBV5-1 and TRBJ2-1, is KAGVTQTPRYLIKTRGQQVTLSCSPISGHRSVSWYQQTPGQGLQFLFEYFSETQRNKGNFPGRFSGRQFSNSRSEMNVSTLELGDSALYLCASSLARSSGSLYNEQFFGPGTRLTVL.

This clone was found a few times. The V gene is TRBV18, the J gene TRBJ2-7; 7 nucleotides match TRBD2. Germline-derived CDR1 and CDR2 are KGHSH and LQKENI. J gave up 5 bases and V 0 bases, and 10 bases lay outside the gene matches. The CDR3 sequence is 16 residues long. DNA of the CDR3: TGTGCCAGCTCACCACCGGGCCAGCGGGGCCCCCACGAGCAGTACTTC. Translated, it gives CASSPPGQRGPHEQYF.

This chain connects TRBV7-9 to TRBJ2-7, with D unclear. Trimming stripped 0 bases from V and 2 bases from J, with 5 bases between. The V gene's germline CDR1 is SEHNR and CDR2 FQNEAQ (reference sequence). This CDR3 region has 13 residues. DNA for the CDR3: TGTGCCAGCAGCTTAGCGCGGACCTACGAGCAGTACTTC. It encodes CASSLARTYEQYF.

CDR3: CSNRVPRNIQYF. The CDR3 coding sequence is TGCAGTAACAGGGTCCCCAGAAACATTCAGTACTTC. V and J are TRBV29-1 and TRBJ2-4, with a tentative D call TRBD1 (6 bases). The CDR3 contains 12 residues. Germline V gene lookup returns CDR1 SQVTM and CDR2 ANQGSEA.

This clone appeared once. The rearrangement links TRBV19 to TRBJ2-7; 8 bases are a match to TRBD2. The V gene's germline CDR1 is LNHDA and CDR2 SQIVND (reference sequence). The trim removed 7 bases at V and 0 bases at J, leaving 2 bases unmatched. CDR3 length equals 13 residues. CDR3 sequence reads: CASTGGGSYEQYF. CDR3 nucleotide sequence: TGTGCCAGTACCGGGGGGGGCTCCTACGAGCAGTACTTC.

The chain combines TRBV7-2 with TRBJ2-7, with 7 bases aligning to TRBD1. V was pared by 5 bases and J by 3 bases, with 10 bases of the junction left unmatched. This CDR3 has 15 amino acids. The germline gives CDR1 SGHTA, CDR2 FQGNSA. The CDR3 coding sequence is TGTGCCAGCAGCGCCCGGGACAGCCCTTACTACGAGCAGTACTTC. It encodes CASSARDSPYYEQYF.